The present T cell receptor (beta chain) was sequenced within a study of cytomegalovirus exposure and HLA in healthy donors. Findings and caveats of the study: A few CMV-associated chains were confirmed in vitro to be specific for CMV antigens. Presence/absence analyses rested on an assumption that sequencing depth was roughly uniform across donors.

There are 15 residues in the CDR3. V shed 6 bases and J 8 bases; nucleotides not matched to a gene: 11. The germline CDR1 and CDR2 sequences are MNHNS and SASEGT. PCR primers comprised 60 Vbeta and 13 Jbeta primers. Assay used: immunoSEQ multiplex PCR; TCRdb lists only in-frame clones, some missing. This sample contains about 74,000 clones. Remarks on this clone: Antigen specificity is unknown.

Sequenced sample: PBMCs. This clonotype was sampled from a female donor in good health and CMV-seropositive. The chain has TRBV6-1 and TRBJ1-3; 9 nucleotides match TRBD1. CDR3: CASSHTGQGTDTIYF. The CDR3 region has the DNA TGTGCCAGCAGCCACACGGGACAGGGTACAGACACCATATATTTT.